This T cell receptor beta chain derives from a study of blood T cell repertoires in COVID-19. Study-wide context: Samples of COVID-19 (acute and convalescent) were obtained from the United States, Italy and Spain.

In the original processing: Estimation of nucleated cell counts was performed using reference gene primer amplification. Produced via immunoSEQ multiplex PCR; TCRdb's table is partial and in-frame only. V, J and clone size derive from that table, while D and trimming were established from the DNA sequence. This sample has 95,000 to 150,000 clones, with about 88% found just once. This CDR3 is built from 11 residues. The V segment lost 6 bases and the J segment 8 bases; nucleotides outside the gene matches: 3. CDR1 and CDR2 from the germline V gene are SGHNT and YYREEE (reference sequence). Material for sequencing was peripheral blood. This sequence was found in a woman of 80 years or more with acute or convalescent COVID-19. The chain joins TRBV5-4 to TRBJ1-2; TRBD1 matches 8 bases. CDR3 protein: CASTGGEGYTF. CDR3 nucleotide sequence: TGTGCCAGCACAGGGGGCGAGGGCTACACCTTC.